This T cell receptor beta chain was captured in a study of Ad26.COV2.S vaccination and SARS-CoV-2 variants. Study overall: Enrolled in COV1001, the donor was in the Ad26.COV2.S trial arm, which received the vaccine. General observations from the study: Total T cell responses, in the TCR breadth and depth analyses, may have been underestimated. Responses of spike-specific T cells (both CD8+ and CD4+) reportedly showed substantial breadth after vaccination.

The assay was immunoSEQ multiplex PCR, and TCRdb's table has in-frame clones only and misses some. Of hundreds of thousands of clones in the sample, around 87% are singletons; the top ten hold around 3.7%. The treatment here: some 20 received Ad26.COV2.S at low or high dose, single or two shots; about 5 received placebo; per-sample allocation not given. Collection of the samples took place on day 63 after the first injection of vaccine or placebo. Spike of the Wuhan-strain SARS-CoV-2 was expressed by an Ad26 vector, which formed the vaccine. About this clone: The antigen remains undetermined.

The sequence derives from a person between 18 and 60 years old who received the Ad26.COV2.S COVID-19 vaccine or a placebo. Sequencing used peripheral blood, obtained in a trial of Ad26.COV2.S vaccine versus placebo.

The CDR3 sequence: CASSIFPGGSGYTF. The CDR3 region has the DNA TGTGCCAGTAGTATATTTCCAGGGGGAAGTGGCTACACCTTC. The chain carries TRBV19 and TRBJ1-2; 7 nucleotides agree with TRBD1. Germline CDR1 is LNHDA and CDR2 is SQIVND (reference sequence). The CDR3 runs to 14 residues. V shed 2 bases, J shed 7 bases, and the junction held 7 bases outside the gene matches.